Sequencing of this TCR beta chain was carried out in a study of molecular identifiers for immune sequencing clone quantification. Preparation of naive CD8 libraries involved about 18,000 to 1,000,000 sorted cells and 10%, 30% or 50% RNA. Germline V CDR1 and CDR2: MNHEY, SVGAGI. This CDR3 has 14 residues. Losses at the gene ends were 2 bases for V and 3 bases for J; bases not matched to a gene: 4. Preparation of the bulk TCR libraries relied on previously described methods and listed TCR primers. Using its own MiXCR run on the PCR reads, TCRdb lists one record per CDR3 protein. This table holds some 100,000 distinct CDR3 sequences, 36% found once. Overall study results and limits: Spiked TCR RNA from one Jurkat cell reportedly showed up when mixed among some 1 million naive cells. Same-barcode identical TCR molecules could make highly expanded clones look smaller than they are.

As for this clonotype: Its target is not known.

Sequenced input: naive CD8+ T cells from blood, with Jurkat cell RNA spiked in. Sample subset: FACS-sorted CD8+CD4-CCR7+CD45RA+ naive T cells. This sequence was found in a human donor in good health. Some libraries in this study had Jurkat cell RNA spiked in. The chain has TRBV6-5 and TRBJ2-7, with TRBD2 matching 7 bases. The CDR3 protein is CASSYGGGIYEQYF. In DNA, the CDR3 is TGTGCCAGCAGTTACGGGGGGGGGATCTACGAGCAGTACTTC.